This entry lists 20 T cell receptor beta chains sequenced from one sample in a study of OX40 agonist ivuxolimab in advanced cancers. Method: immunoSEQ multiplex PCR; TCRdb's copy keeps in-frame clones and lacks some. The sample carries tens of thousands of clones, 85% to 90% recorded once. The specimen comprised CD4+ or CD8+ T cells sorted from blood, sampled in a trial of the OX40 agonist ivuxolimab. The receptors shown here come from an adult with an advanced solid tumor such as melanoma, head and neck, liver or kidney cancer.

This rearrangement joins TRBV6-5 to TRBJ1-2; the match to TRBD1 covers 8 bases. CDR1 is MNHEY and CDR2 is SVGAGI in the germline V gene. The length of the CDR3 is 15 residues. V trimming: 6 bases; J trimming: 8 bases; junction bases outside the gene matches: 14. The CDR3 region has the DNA TGTGCCAGCAGCCGCTCATCGGGACAGGCGATAGGCTACACCTTC. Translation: CASSRSSGQAIGYTF.

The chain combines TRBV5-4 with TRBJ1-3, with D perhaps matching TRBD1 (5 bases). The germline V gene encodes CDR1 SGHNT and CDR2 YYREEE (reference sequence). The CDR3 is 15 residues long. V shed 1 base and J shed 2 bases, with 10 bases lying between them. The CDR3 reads CASSLLGETGNTIYF. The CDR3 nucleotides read TGTGCCAGCAGCTTGCTAGGGGAAACTGGAAACACCATATATTTT.

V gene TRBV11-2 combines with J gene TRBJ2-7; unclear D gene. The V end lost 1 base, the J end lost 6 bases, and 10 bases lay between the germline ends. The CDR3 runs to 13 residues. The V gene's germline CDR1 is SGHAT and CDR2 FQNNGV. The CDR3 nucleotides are TGTGCCAGCAGCTTAGGCTCTCTCTCCGAGCAGTACTTC. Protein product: CASSLGSLSEQYF.

CDR3 bases: TGTGCCAGCAGTGAACACAGGGGAGGCGAGCAGTACTTC. The encoded protein is CASSEHRGGEQYF. The chain employs TRBV25-1 and TRBJ2-7, with a weak D call TRBD1 (7 bases). V lost 2 bases to trimming and J lost 6 bases, with 11 bases between them. There are 13 residues in the CDR3. Germline V lookup: CDR1 MGHDK, CDR2 SYGVNS.

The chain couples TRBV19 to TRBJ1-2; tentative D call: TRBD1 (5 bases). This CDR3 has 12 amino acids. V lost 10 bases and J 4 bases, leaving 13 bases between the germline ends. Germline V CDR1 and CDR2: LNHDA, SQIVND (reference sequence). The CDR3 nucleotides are TGTGCCACCGGAGACAGACCCTATGGCTACACCTTC. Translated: CATGDRPYGYTF.

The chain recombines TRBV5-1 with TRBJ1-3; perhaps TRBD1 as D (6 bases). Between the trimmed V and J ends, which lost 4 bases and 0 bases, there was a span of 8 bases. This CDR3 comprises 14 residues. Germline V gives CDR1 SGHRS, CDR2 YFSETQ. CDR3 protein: CASSPDSSGNTIYF. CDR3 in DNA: TGCGCCAGCAGCCCGGACAGCTCTGGAAACACCATATATTTT.

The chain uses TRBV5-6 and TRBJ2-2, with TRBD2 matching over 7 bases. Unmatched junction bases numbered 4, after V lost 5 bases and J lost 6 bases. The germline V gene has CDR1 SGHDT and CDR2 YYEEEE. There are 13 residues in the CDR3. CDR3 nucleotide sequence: TGTGCCAGCAGTTATGGGGGGGCCGGGGAGCTGTTTTTT. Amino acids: CASSYGGAGELFF.

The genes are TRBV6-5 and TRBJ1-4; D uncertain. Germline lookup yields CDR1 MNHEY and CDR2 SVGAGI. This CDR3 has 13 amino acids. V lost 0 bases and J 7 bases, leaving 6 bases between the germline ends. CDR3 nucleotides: TGTGCCAGCAGTTACTCTAAGGGTGAAAAACTGTTTTTT. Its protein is CASSYSKGEKLFF.

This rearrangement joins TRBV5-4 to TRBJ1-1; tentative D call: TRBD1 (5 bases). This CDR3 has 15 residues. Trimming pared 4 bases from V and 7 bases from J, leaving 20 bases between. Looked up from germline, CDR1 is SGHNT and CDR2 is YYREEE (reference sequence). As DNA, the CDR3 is TGTGCCAGCAGCCTCGGGACCTTGGGATACGGTGAAGCTTTCTTT. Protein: CASSLGTLGYGEAFF.

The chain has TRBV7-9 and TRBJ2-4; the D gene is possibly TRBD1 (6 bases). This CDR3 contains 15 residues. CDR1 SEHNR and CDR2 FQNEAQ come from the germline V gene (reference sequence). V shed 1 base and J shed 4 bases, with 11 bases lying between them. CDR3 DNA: TGTGCCAGCAGCTTAGTTCAGGGGTGGAAAAACATTCAGTACTTC. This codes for CASSLVQGWKNIQYF.

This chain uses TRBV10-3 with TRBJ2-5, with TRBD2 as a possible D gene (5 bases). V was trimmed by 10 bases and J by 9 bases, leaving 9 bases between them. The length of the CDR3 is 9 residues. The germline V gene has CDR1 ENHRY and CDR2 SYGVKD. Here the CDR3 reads CARTGAQYF. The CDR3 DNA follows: TGTGCCAGGACCGGGGCCCAGTACTTC.

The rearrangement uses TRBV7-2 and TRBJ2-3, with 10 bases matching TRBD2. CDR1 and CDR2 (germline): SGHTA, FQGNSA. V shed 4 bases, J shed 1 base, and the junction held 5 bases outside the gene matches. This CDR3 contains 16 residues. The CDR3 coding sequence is TGTGCCAGCAGCTCGGGGCTAGCGGGGGGCACAGATACGCAGTATTTT. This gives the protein CASSSGLAGGTDTQYF.

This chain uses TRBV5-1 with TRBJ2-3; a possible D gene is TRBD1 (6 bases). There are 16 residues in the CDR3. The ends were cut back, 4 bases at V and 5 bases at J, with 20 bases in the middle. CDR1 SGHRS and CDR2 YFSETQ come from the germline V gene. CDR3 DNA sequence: TGCGCCAGCAGCCCTCTAGGTGCAGGGGTTTTAGATACGCAGTATTTT. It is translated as CASSPLGAGVLDTQYF.

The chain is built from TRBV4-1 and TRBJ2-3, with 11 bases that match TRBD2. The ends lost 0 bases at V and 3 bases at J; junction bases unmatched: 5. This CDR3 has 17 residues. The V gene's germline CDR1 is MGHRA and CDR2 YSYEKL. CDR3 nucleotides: TGCGCCAGCAGCCAAGAAGTGGCTAGCGGGGGGACAGATACGCAGTATTTT. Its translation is CASSQEVASGGTDTQYF.

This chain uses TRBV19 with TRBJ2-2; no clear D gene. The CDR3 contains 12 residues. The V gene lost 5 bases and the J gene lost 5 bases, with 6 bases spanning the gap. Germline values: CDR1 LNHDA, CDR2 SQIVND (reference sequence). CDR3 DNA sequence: TGTGCCAGTAGTGTGAAGACCGGGGAGCTGTTTTTT. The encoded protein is CASSVKTGELFF.

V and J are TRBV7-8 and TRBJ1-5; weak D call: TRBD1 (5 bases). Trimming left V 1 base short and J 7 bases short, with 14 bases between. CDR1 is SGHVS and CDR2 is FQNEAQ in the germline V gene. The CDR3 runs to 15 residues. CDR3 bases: TGTGCCAGCAGCTTAGGGAGGGGAGTATTCCAGCCCCAGCATTTT. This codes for CASSLGRGVFQPQHF.

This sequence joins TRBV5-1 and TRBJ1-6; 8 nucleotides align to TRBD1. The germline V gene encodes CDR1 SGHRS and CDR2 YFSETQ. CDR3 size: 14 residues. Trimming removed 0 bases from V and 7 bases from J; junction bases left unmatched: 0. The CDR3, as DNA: TGCGCCAGCAGCTTGGGGACAGGGAATTCACCCCTCCACTTT. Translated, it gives CASSLGTGNSPLHF.

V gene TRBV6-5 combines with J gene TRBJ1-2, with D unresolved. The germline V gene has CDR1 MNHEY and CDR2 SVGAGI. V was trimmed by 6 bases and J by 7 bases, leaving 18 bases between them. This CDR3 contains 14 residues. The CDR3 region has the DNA TGTGCCAGCAGGAAAGGCGGGGAAACGGGTGGCTACACCTTC. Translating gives CASRKGGETGGYTF.

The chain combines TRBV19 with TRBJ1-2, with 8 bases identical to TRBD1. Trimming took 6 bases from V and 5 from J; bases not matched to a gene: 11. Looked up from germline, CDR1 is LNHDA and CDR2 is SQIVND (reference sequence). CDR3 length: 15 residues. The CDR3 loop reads CASSIYGTGEYGYTF. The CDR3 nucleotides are TGTGCCAGTAGCATCTACGGGACAGGCGAATATGGCTACACCTTC.

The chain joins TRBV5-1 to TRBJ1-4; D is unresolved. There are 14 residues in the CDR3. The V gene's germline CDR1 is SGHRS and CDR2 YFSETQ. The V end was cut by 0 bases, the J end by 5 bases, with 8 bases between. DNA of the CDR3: TGCGCCAGCAGCTTGGGGTCGCAGAATGAAAAACTGTTTTTT. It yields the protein CASSLGSQNEKLFF.